Below are 32 T cell receptor beta chains sequenced from a single sample in a study of cytomegalovirus exposure and HLA in healthy donors. Researchers ran the PCR with 60 Vbeta and 13 Jbeta primers. Libraries were prepared by immunoSEQ multiplex PCR; TCRdb keeps only in-frame clonotypes and omits some of them. The data contain approximately 100,000 clones, over 70% of them singletons. The material sequenced was PBMCs. Source of these receptors: a boy younger than 18 in good health and CMV-seronegative.

The rearrangement links TRBV11-2 to TRBJ2-7; perhaps TRBD2 as D (5 bases). This CDR3 comprises 14 residues. Germline CDR1 and CDR2: SGHAT and FQNNGV. V lost 1 base, J lost 9 bases, and 16 bases lay in between. The CDR3 spells CASSLAAGMAVQYF. The CDR3 nucleotides read TGTGCCAGCAGCTTAGCCGCCGGGATGGCGGTGCAGTACTTC.

The gene calls are TRBV27 and TRBJ2-7; D is perhaps TRBD2 (5 bases). CDR3 length equals 13 residues. CDR1 is MNHEY, CDR2 SMNVEV, per germline (reference sequence). V was pared by 4 bases and J by 7 bases, with 14 bases between. Written as DNA, the CDR3 is TGTGCCAGCAGTTCTCAAGGGCGGAGGGAGCAGTACTTC. Amino acid sequence: CASSSQGRREQYF.

The CDR3 loop reads CASMGGLAGWNEQFF. The CDR3 nucleotides read TGTGCCAGCATGGGGGGGCTAGCGGGATGGAATGAGCAGTTCTTC. The chain is built from TRBV6-1 and TRBJ2-1; 9 bases line up with TRBD2. V shed 7 bases, J shed 7 bases, and the junction held 11 bases outside the gene matches. The CDR3 loop spans 15 amino acids. Germline values: CDR1 MNHNS, CDR2 SASEGT.

This clone was detected only a few times. This chain joins TRBV7-3 and TRBJ1-1, with 9 bases that match TRBD1. The V gene end was trimmed by 5 bases and the J gene end by 6 bases; junction bases not matched to a gene: 7. Looked up from germline, CDR1 is SGHTA and CDR2 is FQGTGA. This CDR3 spans 14 amino acids. CDR3 sequence: CASSKTGGRAEAFF. In DNA form, the CDR3 reads TGTGCCAGCAGCAAGACAGGGGGGAGGGCTGAAGCTTTCTTT.

This sequence joins TRBV5-4 and TRBJ2-3; TRBD1 matches at 10 bases. The germline gives CDR1 SGHNT, CDR2 YYREEE (reference sequence). V lost 4 bases, J lost 6 bases, and 8 bases stayed unmatched. The CDR3 contains 15 residues. Here the CDR3 reads CASSQGTGVWDTQYF. The CDR3 DNA is TGTGCCAGCAGCCAAGGGACAGGGGTCTGGGATACGCAGTATTTT.

The chain couples TRBV5-1 to TRBJ2-1, with TRBD2 identical over 7 bases. J was trimmed by 0 bases and V by 2 bases; bases with no gene match: 2. Germline V gives CDR1 SGHRS, CDR2 YFSETQ. The CDR3 length is 15 residues. As DNA, the CDR3 is TGCGCCAGCAGCTTCAGACTAGCCTCCTACAATGAGCAGTTCTTC. It translates to CASSFRLASYNEQFF.

The chain is built from TRBV28 and TRBJ2-1; unclear D gene. Germline CDR1 and CDR2: MDHEN and SYDVKM. CDR3 length equals 13 residues. Between the trimmed V and J ends, which lost 2 bases and 7 bases, there was a span of 9 bases. The CDR3 DNA reads TGTGCCAGCAGTTTAGGGCCCTGGAATGAGCAGTTCTTC. Residues: CASSLGPWNEQFF.

The chain uses TRBV9 and TRBJ2-5; 8 nucleotides match TRBD1. Germline CDR1 SGDLS, CDR2 YYNGEE. V was clipped by 4 bases and J by 4 bases; unmatched bases: 3. CDR3 length equals 13 residues. DNA of the CDR3: TGTGCCAGCAGCCAGGGGGCAATAGAGACCCAGTACTTC. It specifies CASSQGAIETQYF.

The chain recombines TRBV28 with TRBJ2-7, with D perhaps matching TRBD1 (5 bases). V shed 3 bases and J shed 3 bases, with 18 bases lying between them. This CDR3 contains 16 residues. The V gene's germline CDR1 is MDHEN and CDR2 SYDVKM. This chain's CDR3 is CASSFDRLTTNYEQYF. The CDR3 DNA reads TGTGCCAGCAGTTTTGACAGATTAACGACCAACTACGAGCAGTACTTC.

This rearrangement joins TRBV9 to TRBJ1-2; 9 nucleotides align to TRBD1. The germline gives CDR1 SGDLS, CDR2 YYNGEE. V trimming: 5 bases; J trimming: 6 bases; junction bases outside the gene matches: 5. This CDR3 region has 13 residues. The CDR3 spells CASRGRDRDGYTF. CDR3 nucleotides: TGTGCCAGCAGAGGCCGGGACAGGGATGGCTACACCTTC.

The chain joins TRBV6-5 to TRBJ2-2, with TRBD1 identical over 8 bases. Per the germline V gene, CDR1 is MNHEY and CDR2 is SVGAGI. The ends lost 6 bases at V and 4 bases at J; junction bases unmatched: 7. The length of the CDR3 is 15 residues. The DNA of the CDR3 is TGTGCCAGCAGGACAGGGGCAGCGGGCACCGGGGAGCTGTTTTTT. As protein: CASRTGAAGTGELFF.

The count of this clone is one. Distinct nucleotide sequences in the sample also encode this CDR3. V is TRBV4-3 and J is TRBJ2-2; the D gene is possibly TRBD2 (6 bases). This CDR3 is 17 amino acids long. The germline gives CDR1 LGHNA, CDR2 YSLEER. V lost 0 bases to trimming and J lost 0 bases, with 11 bases between them. CDR3 amino acids: CASSQDAAGPNTGELFF. The CDR3 coding sequence is TGCGCCAGCAGCCAAGATGCGGCGGGGCCGAACACCGGGGAGCTGTTTTTT.

V and J are TRBV30 and TRBJ1-3; tentative D call: TRBD1 (6 bases). CDR1 GTSNPN and CDR2 SVGIG come from the germline V gene (reference sequence). V was clipped by 3 bases and J by 3 bases, with 24 bases between them. The CDR3 totals 18 residues. The CDR3 reads CAWRTPQSGGASGNTIYF. The CDR3 DNA reads as TGTGCCTGGAGAACCCCCCAGTCCGGGGGGGCCAGTGGAAACACCATATATTTT.

The chain employs TRBV30 and TRBJ1-3, with D unresolved. The CDR3 runs to 12 residues. V gave up 4 bases and J gave up 3 bases, with 7 bases separating them. The germline V gene encodes CDR1 GTSNPN and CDR2 SVGIG (reference sequence). Written as DNA, the CDR3 is TGTGCCTGGACCTCGGGTGGAAACACCATATATTTT. It codes for CAWTSGGNTIYF.

The CDR3 bases are TGCGCCAGCAATAACAGGGATATGGGCACTGAAGCTTTCTTT. Translated, it gives CASNNRDMGTEAFF. The chain is built from TRBV10-1 and TRBJ1-1; TRBD1 is a possible D gene (6 bases). The V and J ends lost 7 bases and 4 bases respectively, with 16 bases between them. This CDR3 region has 14 residues. Germline assignment: CDR1 WNHNN and CDR2 SYGVQD (reference sequence).

The J gene is TRBJ2-5, the V gene TRBV15; 9 nucleotides agree with TRBD1. Germline V gives CDR1 LNHNV, CDR2 YYDKDF (reference sequence). J was trimmed by 4 bases and V by 0 bases; bases with no gene match: 9. The CDR3 consists of 17 residues. In DNA form, the CDR3 reads TGTGCCACCAGCAGAGACGGGCCGGGACAGGGCCGAGAGACCCAGTACTTC. Its translation: CATSRDGPGQGRETQYF.

The chain employs TRBV5-6 and TRBJ1-2, with 9 positions matching TRBD1. The CDR3 covers 18 residues. The V gene's germline CDR1 is SGHDT and CDR2 YYEEEE. Trimming cost V 0 bases and J 4 bases; bases outside gene matches: 13. The CDR3 region has the DNA TGTGCCAGCAGCTTGGAGGGGACAGGGCATATTCTTTTCTATGGCTACACCTTC. Translated: CASSLEGTGHILFYGYTF.

CDR3 residues: CASSLRRGYGYTF. In nucleotides, the CDR3 is TGTGCCAGCAGTTTAAGGCGGGGCTATGGCTACACCTTC. This sequence joins TRBV27 and TRBJ1-2; no reliable D call. CDR3 size: 13 residues. With 2 bases removed from V and 4 bases from J, the gap between germline ends came to 8 bases. CDR1 and CDR2 from the germline V gene are MNHEY and SMNVEV (reference sequence).

This rearrangement joins TRBV6-5 to TRBJ2-7; 9 bases map to TRBD1. V lost 5 bases, J lost 8 bases, and 4 bases stayed unmatched. This CDR3 comprises 12 residues. Germline CDR1 reads MNHEY; CDR2 reads SVGAGI. The CDR3 here is CASSGTGNKQYF. In DNA, the CDR3 is TGTGCCAGCAGTGGGACAGGGAACAAGCAGTACTTC.

The chain couples TRBV9 to TRBJ1-5; the match to TRBD1 covers 7 bases. The CDR3 is made up of 16 amino acids. Germline CDR1 is SGDLS and CDR2 is YYNGEE. With V trimmed by 5 bases and J by 3 bases, 11 bases remained unmatched. In DNA, the CDR3 is TGTGCCAGCAGTCGTAGTACAGGGGTTGACAATCAGCCCCAGCATTTT. Protein product: CASSRSTGVDNQPQHF.

V is TRBV5-6 and J is TRBJ1-2; unclear D gene. CDR1 SGHDT and CDR2 YYEEEE come from the germline V gene. V was shortened by 6 bases and J by 0 bases, with 12 bases between the two germline ends. This CDR3 spans 14 amino acids. The CDR3 is CASTLEVSNYGYTF. In nucleotides, the CDR3 is TGTGCCAGCACTCTGGAGGTATCTAACTATGGCTACACCTTC.

The CDR3 loop is CASSLSAPAGTGYTF. DNA of the CDR3: TGTGCCAGCAGTTTATCGGCCCCGGCAGGCACTGGCTACACCTTC. This sequence joins TRBV27 and TRBJ1-2; D gene unclear. The CDR3 totals 15 residues. V lost 0 bases to trimming and J lost 7 bases, with 15 bases between them. CDR1 is MNHEY, CDR2 SMNVEV, per germline (reference sequence).

This chain links TRBV28 with TRBJ2-2; a weak D match, TRBD2 (6 bases). Per germline, CDR1 MDHEN and CDR2 SYDVKM. Trimming stripped 8 bases from V and 3 bases from J, with 13 bases between. The CDR3 has 14 amino acids. This CDR3 reads CASSRSGYTGELFF. The CDR3 region has the DNA TGTGCCAGCTCCAGAAGCGGGTACACCGGGGAGCTGTTTTTT.

This clone occurred a few times. The chain's CDR3 is CASSYGGAETEAFF. The CDR3 region has the DNA TGTGCCAGCAGTTACGGGGGGGCGGAAACTGAAGCTTTCTTT. The J gene is TRBJ1-1, the V gene TRBV6-5; D is possibly TRBD1 (6 bases). V was shortened by 2 bases and J by 5 bases, with 12 bases between the two germline ends. CDR1 and CDR2 from the germline V gene are MNHEY and SVGAGI. This CDR3 has 14 residues.

The chain combines TRBV7-9 with TRBJ2-3; TRBD2 might be the D (6 bases). The CDR3 length is 14 residues. Between the trimmed V and J ends, which lost 2 bases and 6 bases, there was a span of 12 bases. Germline CDR1 reads SEHNR; CDR2 reads FQNEAQ (reference sequence). As DNA, the CDR3 is TGTGCCAGCAGCTTACCCTTTGGGGGGGATACGCAGTATTTT. It codes for CASSLPFGGDTQYF.

This clone was detected a few times. V gene TRBV11-2 combines with J gene TRBJ2-1, with a possible D match to TRBD1 (7 bases). Deletions cut 4 bases from V and 6 bases from J, with 16 bases between. Germline lookup yields CDR1 SGHAT and CDR2 FQNNGV. CDR3 size: 15 residues. DNA for the CDR3: TGTGCCAGCAGCTCCCGGGCCCAGGGGGGCAATGAGCAGTTCTTC. Its translation is CASSSRAQGGNEQFF.

The J gene is TRBJ1-2, the V gene TRBV30, with TRBD1 identical over 7 bases. Unmatched junction bases numbered 9, after V lost 8 bases and J lost 3 bases. The CDR3 spans 13 residues. Germline V gene sequence: CDR1 GTSNPN, CDR2 SVGIG (reference sequence). CDR3 nucleotides: TGTGCCGGAGACAGGGAGAGAGACTATGGCTACACCTTC. As protein: CAGDRERDYGYTF.

This clone was recorded a few times. The V gene is TRBV2, the J gene TRBJ2-1; D might be TRBD2 (6 bases). Between the trimmed V and J ends, which lost 1 base and 9 bases, there was a span of 7 bases. This CDR3 is 12 amino acids long. Germline V lookup: CDR1 SNHLY, CDR2 FYNNEI. This CDR3 reads CASSEEGGEQFF. The CDR3 DNA reads TGTGCCAGCAGTGAAGAGGGAGGTGAGCAGTTCTTC.

This clone was observed a handful of times. The CDR3 reads CASSPGRGQYF. As DNA, the CDR3 is TGCGCCAGCAGCCCTGGCCGGGGGCAGTACTTC. The chain uses TRBV5-1 and TRBJ2-7; tentatively, D is TRBD2 (5 bases). V was cut by 4 bases and J by 9 bases, with 11 bases left in between. The CDR3 covers 11 residues. CDR1 SGHRS and CDR2 YFSETQ come from the germline V gene.

The chain employs TRBV4-2 and TRBJ2-1, with 12 bases that match TRBD2. Germline-derived CDR1 and CDR2 are LGHNA and YNFKEQ. CDR3 size: 17 residues. After removal of 0 bases from V and 7 bases from J, the junction contained 7 bases not matched to a gene. CDR3: CASSQDTTSGSRNEQFF. The DNA for the CDR3 is TGTGCCAGCAGCCAAGATACGACTAGCGGGAGTAGGAATGAGCAGTTCTTC.

The chain combines TRBV6-1 with TRBJ1-1, with TRBD1 matching over 9 bases. Germline CDR1 reads MNHNS; CDR2 reads SASEGT. V gave up 6 bases and J gave up 4 bases; unmatched junction bases: 9. The CDR3 extends over 15 amino acids. The CDR3: CASRATGGGGTEAFF. The CDR3 bases are TGTGCCAGCAGGGCCACAGGGGGCGGGGGCACTGAAGCTTTCTTT.

CDR3 bases: TGTGCCAGCAGCATCGGGGGACAGGGTGCCTACGAGCAGTACTTC. It is translated as CASSIGGQGAYEQYF. The chain combines TRBV7-2 with TRBJ2-7; 9 bases fit TRBD1. CDR1 and CDR2 (germline): SGHTA, FQGNSA. The CDR3 spans 15 residues. The trim removed 5 bases at V and 2 bases at J, leaving 7 bases unmatched.